This T cell receptor beta chain is drawn from a study of technical replicates of blood from several donors. Generated by immunoSEQ multiplex PCR, the TCRdb table keeps only in-frame clones and is missing some. The sample lists some 78,000 clones; just under 95% were seen once. There are 12 residues in the CDR3. Looked up from germline, CDR1 is SGHVS and CDR2 is FQNEAQ. Trimming pared 6 bases from V and 3 bases from J, leaving 7 bases between. V usage is TRBV7-8 and J usage is TRBJ2-3, with D perhaps matching TRBD1 (5 bases). This TCR was sampled from a human donor in good health. Input material: T cells isolated from PBMCs. In DNA, the CDR3 is TGTGCCAGCAGACACAGGACAGATACGCAGTATTTT. Translation: CASRHRTDTQYF.